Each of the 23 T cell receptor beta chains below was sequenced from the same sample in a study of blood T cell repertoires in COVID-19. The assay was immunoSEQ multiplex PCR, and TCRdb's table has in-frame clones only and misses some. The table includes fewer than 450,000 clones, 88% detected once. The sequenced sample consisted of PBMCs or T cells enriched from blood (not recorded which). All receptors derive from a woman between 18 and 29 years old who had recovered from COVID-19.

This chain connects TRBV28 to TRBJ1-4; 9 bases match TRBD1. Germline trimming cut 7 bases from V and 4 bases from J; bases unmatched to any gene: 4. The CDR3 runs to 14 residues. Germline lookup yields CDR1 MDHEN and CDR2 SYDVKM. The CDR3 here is CASKPGQGNEKLFF. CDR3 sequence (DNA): TGTGCCAGCAAGCCGGGACAGGGTAATGAAAAACTGTTTTTT.

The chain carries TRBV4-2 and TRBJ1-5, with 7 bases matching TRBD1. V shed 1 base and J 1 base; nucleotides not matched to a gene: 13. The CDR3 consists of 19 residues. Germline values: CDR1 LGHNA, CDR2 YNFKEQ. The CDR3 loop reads CASSQVRQGGRGSNQPQHF. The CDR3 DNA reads TGTGCCAGCAGCCAAGTTCGGCAGGGGGGCCGAGGGAGCAATCAGCCCCAGCATTTT.

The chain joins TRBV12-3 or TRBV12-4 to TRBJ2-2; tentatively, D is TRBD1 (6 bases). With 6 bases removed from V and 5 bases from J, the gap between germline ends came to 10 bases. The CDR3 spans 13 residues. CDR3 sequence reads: CASSPGTTGELFF. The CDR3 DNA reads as TGTGCCAGCAGCCCCGGGACAACCGGGGAGCTGTTTTTT.

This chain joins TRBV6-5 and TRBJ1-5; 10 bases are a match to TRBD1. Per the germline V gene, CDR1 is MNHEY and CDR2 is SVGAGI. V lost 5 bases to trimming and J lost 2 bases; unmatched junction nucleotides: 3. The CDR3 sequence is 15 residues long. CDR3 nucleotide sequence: TGTGCCAGCAGTACGGGACAGGGGCGCAATCAGCCCCAGCATTTT. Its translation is CASSTGQGRNQPQHF.

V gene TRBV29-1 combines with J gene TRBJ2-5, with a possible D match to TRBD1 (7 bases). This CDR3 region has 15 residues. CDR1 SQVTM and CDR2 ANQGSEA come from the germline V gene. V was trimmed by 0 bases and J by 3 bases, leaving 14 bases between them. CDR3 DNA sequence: TGCAGCGTTGAAGAACCGCTCAGGGGGGAAGAGACCCAGTACTTC. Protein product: CSVEEPLRGEETQYF.

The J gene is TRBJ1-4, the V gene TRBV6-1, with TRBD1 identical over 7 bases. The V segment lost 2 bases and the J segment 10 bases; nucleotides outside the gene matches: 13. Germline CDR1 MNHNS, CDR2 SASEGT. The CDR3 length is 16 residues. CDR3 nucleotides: TGTGCCAGCAGTGAAAGGGGGCCAGGGGGTACTGGAAAACTGTTTTTT. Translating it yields CASSERGPGGTGKLFF.

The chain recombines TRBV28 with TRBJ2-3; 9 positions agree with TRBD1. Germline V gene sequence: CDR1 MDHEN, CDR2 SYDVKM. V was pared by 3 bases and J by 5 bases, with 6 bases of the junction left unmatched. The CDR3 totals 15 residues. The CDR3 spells CASSLAGQGQDTQYF. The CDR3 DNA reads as TGTGCCAGCAGTTTGGCGGGACAGGGACAAGATACGCAGTATTTT.

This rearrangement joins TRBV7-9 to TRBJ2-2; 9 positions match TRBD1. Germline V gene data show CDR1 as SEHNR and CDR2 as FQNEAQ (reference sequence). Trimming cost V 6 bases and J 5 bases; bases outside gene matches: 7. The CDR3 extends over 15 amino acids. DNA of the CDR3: TGTGCCAGCAGGCGTCCCGGGACAGGGACCGGGGAGCTGTTTTTT. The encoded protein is CASRRPGTGTGELFF.

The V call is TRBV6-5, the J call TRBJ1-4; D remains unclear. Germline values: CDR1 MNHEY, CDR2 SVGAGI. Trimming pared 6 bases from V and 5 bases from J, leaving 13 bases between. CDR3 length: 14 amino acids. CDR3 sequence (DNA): TGTGCCAGCAGCCAGACACGATGGAATGAAAAACTGTTTTTT. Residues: CASSQTRWNEKLFF.

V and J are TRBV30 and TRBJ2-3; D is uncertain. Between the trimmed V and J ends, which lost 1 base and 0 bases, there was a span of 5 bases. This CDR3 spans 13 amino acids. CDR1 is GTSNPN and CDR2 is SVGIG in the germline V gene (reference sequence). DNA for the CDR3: TGTGCCTGGAGTGCCCCTAGCACAGATACGCAGTATTTT. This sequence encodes CAWSAPSTDTQYF.

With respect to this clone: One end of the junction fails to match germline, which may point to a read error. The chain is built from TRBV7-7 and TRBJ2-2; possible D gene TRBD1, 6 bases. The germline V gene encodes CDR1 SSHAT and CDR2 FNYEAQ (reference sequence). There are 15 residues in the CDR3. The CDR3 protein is CASSLGGARPGELFF. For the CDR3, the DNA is TGTGCTAGCAGCCTAGGGGGAGCGCGTCCCGGGGAGCTGTTTTTT.

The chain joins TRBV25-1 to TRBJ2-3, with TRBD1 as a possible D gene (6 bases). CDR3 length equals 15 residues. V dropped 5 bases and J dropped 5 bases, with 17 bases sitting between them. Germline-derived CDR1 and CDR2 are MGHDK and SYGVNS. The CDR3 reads CASSTGLVVVDTQYF. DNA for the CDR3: TGTGCCAGCAGTACAGGGTTGGTAGTGGTAGATACGCAGTATTTT.

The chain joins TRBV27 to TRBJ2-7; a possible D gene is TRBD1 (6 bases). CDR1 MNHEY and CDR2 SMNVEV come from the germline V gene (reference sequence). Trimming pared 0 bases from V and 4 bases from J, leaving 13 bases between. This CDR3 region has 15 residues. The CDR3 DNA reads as TGTGCCAGCAGTTTATCCGGGACATATTTTTACGAGCAGTACTTC. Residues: CASSLSGTYFYEQYF.

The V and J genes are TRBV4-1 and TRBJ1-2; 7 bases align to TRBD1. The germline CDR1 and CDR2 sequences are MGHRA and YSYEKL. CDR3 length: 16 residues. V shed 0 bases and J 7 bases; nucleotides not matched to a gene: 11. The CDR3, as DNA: TGCGCCAGCAGCCAAGAGGGGGCAGGGGGATTAAGTGGCTACACCTTC. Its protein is CASSQEGAGGLSGYTF.

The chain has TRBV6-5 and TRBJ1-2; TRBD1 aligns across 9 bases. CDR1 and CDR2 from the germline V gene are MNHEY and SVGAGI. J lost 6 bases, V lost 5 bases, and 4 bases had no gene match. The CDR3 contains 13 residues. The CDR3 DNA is TGTGCCAGCAGTCCAGGGACAGGGCATGGCTACACCTTC. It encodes CASSPGTGHGYTF.

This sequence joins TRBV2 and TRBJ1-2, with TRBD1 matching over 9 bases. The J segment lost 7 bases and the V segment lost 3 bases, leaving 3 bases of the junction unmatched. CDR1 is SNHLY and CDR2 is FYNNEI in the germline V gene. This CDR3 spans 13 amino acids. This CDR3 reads CASSDTGGAGYTF. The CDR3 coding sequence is TGTGCCAGCAGTGATACAGGGGGCGCTGGCTACACCTTC.

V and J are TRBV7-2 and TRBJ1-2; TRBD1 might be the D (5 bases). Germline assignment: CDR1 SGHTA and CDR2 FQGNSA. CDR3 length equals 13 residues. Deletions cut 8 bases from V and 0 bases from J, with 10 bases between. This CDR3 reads CASGYRTNYGYTF. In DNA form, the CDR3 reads TGTGCCAGCGGATACAGGACTAACTATGGCTACACCTTC.

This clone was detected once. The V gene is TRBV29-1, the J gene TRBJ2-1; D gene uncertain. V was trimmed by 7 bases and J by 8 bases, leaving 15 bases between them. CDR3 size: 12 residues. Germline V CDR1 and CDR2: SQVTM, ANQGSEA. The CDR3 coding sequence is TGCAGCGCCCCTCTGCCCTCGGATGAGCAGTTCTTC. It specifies CSAPLPSDEQFF.

The DNA for the CDR3 is TGTGCCAGCTCACACGACGCGGGACAGGGGAGCCCCCTACACACCTTC. Its translation: CASSHDAGQGSPLHTF. The chain recombines TRBV18 with TRBJ1-2; TRBD1 matches at 10 bases. Germline-derived CDR1 and CDR2 are KGHSH and LQKENI. The CDR3 spans 16 residues. V was clipped by 4 bases and J by 12 bases; unmatched bases: 17. Combining the CDR3 with reference TRBV18 and TRBJ1-2 gives the whole variable domain NAGVMQNPRHLVRRRGQEARLRCSPMKGHSHVYWYRQLPEEGLKFMVYLQKENIIDESGMPKERFSAEFPKEGPSILRIQQVVRGDSAAYFCASSHDAGQGSPLHTFGSGTRLTVV.

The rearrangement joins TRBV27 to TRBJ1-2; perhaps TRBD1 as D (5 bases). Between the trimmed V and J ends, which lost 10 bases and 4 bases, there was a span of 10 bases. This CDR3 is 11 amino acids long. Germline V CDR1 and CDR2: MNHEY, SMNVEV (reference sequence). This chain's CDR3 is CATQGFYGYTF. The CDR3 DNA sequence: TGTGCCACCCAGGGATTCTATGGCTACACCTTC.

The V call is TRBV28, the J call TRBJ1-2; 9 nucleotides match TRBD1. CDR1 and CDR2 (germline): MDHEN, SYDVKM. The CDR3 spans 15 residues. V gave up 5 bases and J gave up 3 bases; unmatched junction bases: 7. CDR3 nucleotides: TGTGCCAGCAGTGCAGGGACAGGGCAAGACTATGGCTACACCTTC. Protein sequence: CASSAGTGQDYGYTF.

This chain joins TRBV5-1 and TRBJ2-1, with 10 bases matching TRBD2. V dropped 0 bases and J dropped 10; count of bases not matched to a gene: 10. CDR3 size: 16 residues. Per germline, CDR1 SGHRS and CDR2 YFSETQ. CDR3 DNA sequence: TGCGCCAGCAGCTTGGCCGACAGCGGGGGGGCACGCGAGCAGTTCTTC. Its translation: CASSLADSGGAREQFF.

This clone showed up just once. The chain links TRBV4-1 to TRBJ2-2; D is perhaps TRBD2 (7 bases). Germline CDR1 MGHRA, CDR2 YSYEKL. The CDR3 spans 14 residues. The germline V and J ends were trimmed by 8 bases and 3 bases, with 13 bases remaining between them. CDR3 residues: CASDRGGYTGELFF. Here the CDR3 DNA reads TGCGCCAGCGATAGGGGGGGCTACACCGGGGAGCTGTTTTTT.